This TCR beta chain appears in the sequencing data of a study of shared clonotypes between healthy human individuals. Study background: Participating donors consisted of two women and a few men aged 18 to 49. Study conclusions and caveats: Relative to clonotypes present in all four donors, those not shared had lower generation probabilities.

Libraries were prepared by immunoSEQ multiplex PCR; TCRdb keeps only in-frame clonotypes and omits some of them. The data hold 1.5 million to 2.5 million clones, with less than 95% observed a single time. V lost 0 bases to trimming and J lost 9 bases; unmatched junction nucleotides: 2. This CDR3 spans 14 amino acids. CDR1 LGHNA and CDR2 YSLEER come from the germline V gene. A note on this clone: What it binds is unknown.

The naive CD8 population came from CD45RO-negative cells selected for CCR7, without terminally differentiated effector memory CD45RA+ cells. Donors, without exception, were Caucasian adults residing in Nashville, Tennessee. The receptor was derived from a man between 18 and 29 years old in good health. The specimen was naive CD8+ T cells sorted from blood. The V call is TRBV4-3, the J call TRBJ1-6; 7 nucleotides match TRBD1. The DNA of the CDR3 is TGCGCCAGCAGCCAAGATACAGGGGTTTCACCCCTCCACTTT. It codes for CASSQDTGVSPLHF.